The 13 T cell receptor beta chains below all came from one sample that was sequenced in a study of T-cell reconstitution after alpha-beta-depleted transplantation in children. The library targeted TCRbeta and was prepared with unique molecular identifiers. Via MiXCR, TCRdb re-called the PCR reads, giving one row per CDR3 protein. The table records 200,000 to 300,000 distinct CDR3 sequences, approximately 12% of them present only once. Sequenced material: PBMCs from the stem cell graft donor, taken from the stem cell graft. The receptors stem from a human donor who donated a stem cell graft to a child with acute lymphoblastic leukemia.

This clonotype was recorded at least ten times. This chain uses TRBV10-3 with TRBJ1-6; maybe TRBD1 (6 bases). Germline lookup yields CDR1 ENHRY and CDR2 SYGVKD. The CDR3 totals 19 residues. Trimming took 10 bases from V and 0 from J, leaving 25 bases between them. CDR3 DNA sequence: TGTGCCACGACTCGGACAGCCGGCTTCCAGAGCTCCTATAATTCACCCCTCCACTTT. Amino acid sequence: CATTRTAGFQSSYNSPLHF.

This clonotype was observed a handful of times. The chain employs TRBV20-1 and TRBJ1-2, with 7 bases fitting TRBD1. Germline lookup yields CDR1 DFQATT and CDR2 SNEGSKA (reference sequence). The CDR3 contains 14 residues. V dropped 3 bases and J dropped 3; count of bases not matched to a gene: 7. CDR3: CSARSDRVDYGYTF. Here the CDR3 DNA reads TGCAGTGCTAGGAGTGACAGGGTCGACTATGGCTACACCTTC.

This rearrangement joins TRBV4-3 to TRBJ1-2; tentatively, D is TRBD1 (5 bases). The CDR3 totals 15 residues. Per the germline V gene, CDR1 is LGHNA and CDR2 is YSLEER. V was clipped by 1 base and J by 4 bases, with 13 bases between them. The CDR3 DNA reads as TGCGCCAGCAGCCAAGGAGGCAGGGCAGCCTATGGCTACACCTTC. It is translated as CASSQGGRAAYGYTF.

The table lists this clonotype with many counts. This sequence joins TRBV11-2 and TRBJ2-3; D ambiguous. The length of the CDR3 is 14 residues. The V and J ends lost 4 bases and 0 bases respectively, with 8 bases between them. Germline values: CDR1 SGHAT, CDR2 FQNNGV. CDR3 in amino acids: CASSWGPSTDTQYF. The CDR3 region has the DNA TGTGCCAGCAGCTGGGGTCCTAGCACAGATACGCAGTATTTT.

This clonotype was seen many times. The J gene is TRBJ2-7, the V gene TRBV20-1, with unresolved D. The germline V gene has CDR1 DFQATT and CDR2 SNEGSKA (reference sequence). The ends were cut back, 1 base at V and 0 bases at J, with 7 bases in the middle. The CDR3 extends over 13 amino acids. This CDR3 reads CSARADSSYEQYF. The CDR3 DNA follows: TGCAGTGCTAGAGCTGATAGCTCCTACGAGCAGTACTTC.

This clonotype was found a few times. The chain has TRBV5-1 and TRBJ2-7; D unclear. V dropped 2 bases and J dropped 3 bases, with 9 bases sitting between them. CDR3 length equals 13 residues. Per the germline V gene, CDR1 is SGHRS and CDR2 is YFSETQ. The CDR3 protein is CASSFGINYEQYF. The CDR3 DNA sequence: TGCGCCAGCAGCTTTGGTATCAACTACGAGCAGTACTTC.

This clonotype was recorded a few times. V is TRBV10-3 and J is TRBJ2-3, with 9 bases lining up with TRBD1. CDR3 length: 18 amino acids. Germline-derived CDR1 and CDR2 are ENHRY and SYGVKD. Trimming took 4 bases from V and 2 from J; bases not matched to a gene: 13. CDR3 nucleotides: TGTGCCATCAGTGGCGAACAGGGGGCTCTTCGGGACACAGATACGCAGTATTTT. Its protein is CAISGEQGALRDTDTQYF.

This chain connects TRBV28 to TRBJ2-7; TRBD2 might be the D (6 bases). In germline, CDR1 is MDHEN, CDR2 SYDVKM. V lost 4 bases, J lost 0 bases, and 16 bases lay in between. The CDR3 has 16 amino acids. CDR3 sequence (DNA): TGTGCCAGCAGTTCGGTAGCGGTACATAGCTCCTACGAGCAGTACTTC. Translation gives CASSSVAVHSSYEQYF.

In the case of this clonotype: One end of the junction is discordant with germline, which a read error may explain. The chain is built from TRBV3-1 and TRBJ2-7; 13 bases align to TRBD2. From germline, CDR1 is LGHDT and CDR2 YNNKEL (reference sequence). CDR3 length: 19 amino acids. The CDR3: CASCQGSLAGGPGSYEQYF. In DNA, the CDR3 is TGTGCCAGCTGCCAAGGATCACTAGCGGGAGGGCCAGGATCCTACGAGCAGTACTTC.

The sample holds many counts of this clonotype. The rearrangement joins TRBV29-1 to TRBJ1-3; D not resolved. CDR1 SQVTM and CDR2 ANQGSEA come from the germline V gene. The CDR3 covers 14 residues. The V gene lost 0 bases and the J gene lost 1 base, with 7 bases spanning the gap. The CDR3 sequence is CSVEDRRSGNTIYF. The CDR3 DNA is TGCAGCGTTGAAGATCGAAGATCTGGAAACACCATATATTTT.

This clonotype was seen repeatedly, ten times or more. The genes are TRBV5-1 and TRBJ2-2, with 7 bases fitting TRBD1. CDR1 is SGHRS, CDR2 YFSETQ, per germline. This CDR3 contains 14 residues. V was pared by 5 bases and J by 7 bases, with 8 bases of the junction left unmatched. The CDR3 protein is CASRFTGEIGELFF. The CDR3 DNA sequence: TGCGCCAGCAGATTTACAGGGGAGATCGGGGAGCTGTTTTTT.

The V call is TRBV6-5, the J call TRBJ1-1; maybe TRBD1 (6 bases). The germline gives CDR1 MNHEY, CDR2 SVGAGI. The CDR3 has 16 residues. V was pared by 3 bases and J by 1 base, with 15 bases between. DNA of the CDR3: TGTGCCAGCAGTTATCCGACAGGCTTGCAGAACACTGAAGCTTTCTTT. Protein product: CASSYPTGLQNTEAFF.

This clonotype has a count of ten or more. V and J are TRBV7-2 and TRBJ2-7, with TRBD2 identical over 13 bases. Trimming cost V 4 bases and J 4 bases; bases outside gene matches: 4. The CDR3 runs to 15 residues. Per the germline V gene, CDR1 is SGHTA and CDR2 is FQGNSA. CDR3 sequence reads: CASSSGTSGVYEQYF. CDR3 bases: TGTGCCAGCAGCTCCGGGACTAGCGGGGTGTACGAGCAGTACTTC.